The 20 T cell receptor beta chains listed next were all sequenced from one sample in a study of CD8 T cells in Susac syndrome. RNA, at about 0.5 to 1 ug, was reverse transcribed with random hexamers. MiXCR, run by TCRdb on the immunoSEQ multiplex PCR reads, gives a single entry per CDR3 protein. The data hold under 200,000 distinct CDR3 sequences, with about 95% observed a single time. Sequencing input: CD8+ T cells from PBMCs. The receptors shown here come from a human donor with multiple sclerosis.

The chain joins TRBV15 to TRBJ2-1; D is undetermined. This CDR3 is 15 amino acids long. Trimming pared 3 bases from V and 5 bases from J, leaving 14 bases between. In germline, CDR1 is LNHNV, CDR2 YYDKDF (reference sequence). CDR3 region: CATSSESRNDNEQFF. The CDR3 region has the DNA TGTGCCACCAGCAGCGAATCCAGGAACGACAATGAGCAGTTCTTC.

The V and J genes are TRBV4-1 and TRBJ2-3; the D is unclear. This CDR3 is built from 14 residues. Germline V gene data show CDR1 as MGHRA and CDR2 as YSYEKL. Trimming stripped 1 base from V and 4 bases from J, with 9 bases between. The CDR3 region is CASSQVSDADTQYF. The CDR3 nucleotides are TGCGCCAGCAGCCAAGTAAGTGACGCAGATACGCAGTATTTT.

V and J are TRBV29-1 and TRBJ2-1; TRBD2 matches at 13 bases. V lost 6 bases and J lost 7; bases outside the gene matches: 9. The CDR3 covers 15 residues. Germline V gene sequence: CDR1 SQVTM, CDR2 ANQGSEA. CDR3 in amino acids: CSVYPGGLAGNEQFF. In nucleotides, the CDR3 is TGCAGCGTATACCCGGGGGGACTAGCGGGGAATGAGCAGTTCTTC.

This CDR3 is CASRGSPGELFF. In DNA, the CDR3 is TGTGCCAGCAGGGGGAGTCCCGGGGAGCTGTTTTTT. The V gene is TRBV27, the J gene TRBJ2-2, with D tentatively TRBD2 (5 bases). V was cut by 6 bases and J by 6 bases, with 8 bases left in between. This CDR3 spans 12 amino acids. Germline CDR1 reads MNHEY; CDR2 reads SMNVEV (reference sequence).

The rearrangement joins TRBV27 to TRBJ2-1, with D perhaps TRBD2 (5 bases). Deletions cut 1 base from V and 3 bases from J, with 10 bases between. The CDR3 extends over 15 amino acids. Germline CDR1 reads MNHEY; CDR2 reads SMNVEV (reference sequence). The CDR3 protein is CASSLLAGFYNEQFF. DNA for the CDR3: TGTGCCAGCAGTTTATTGGCGGGCTTCTACAATGAGCAGTTCTTC.

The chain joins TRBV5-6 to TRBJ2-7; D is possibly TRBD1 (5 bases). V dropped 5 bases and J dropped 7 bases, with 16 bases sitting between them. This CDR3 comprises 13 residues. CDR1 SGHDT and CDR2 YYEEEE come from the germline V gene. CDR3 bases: TGTGCCAGCAGTCCTGAGACAGCTAGGGAGCAGTACTTC. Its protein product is CASSPETAREQYF.

CDR3 residues: CSVESQRGFGGYTF. The CDR3 bases are TGCAGCGTTGAATCTCAACGGGGGTTCGGTGGCTACACCTTC. This chain joins TRBV29-1 and TRBJ1-2, with TRBD1 as a possible D gene (5 bases). Trimming removed 2 bases at V and 7 bases at J, with 17 bases between. Germline V gives CDR1 SQVTM, CDR2 ANQGSEA. There are 14 residues in the CDR3. The variable domain in full, completed from reference TRBV29-1 and TRBJ1-2, reads SAVISQKPSRDICQRGTSLTIQCQVDSQVTMMFWYRQQPGQSLTLIATANQGSEATYESGFVIDKFPISRPNLTFSTLTVSNMSPEDSSIYLCSVESQRGFGGYTFGSGTRLTVV.

The CDR3 here is CASRFAGEETQYF. CDR3 sequence (DNA): TGTGCCAGCAGATTCGCGGGGGAAGAGACCCAGTACTTC. This chain links TRBV28 with TRBJ2-5; 7 bases are a match to TRBD2. The CDR3 runs 13 residues. Germline lookup yields CDR1 MDHEN and CDR2 SYDVKM. J gave up 3 bases and V 6 bases, and 4 bases lay outside the gene matches.

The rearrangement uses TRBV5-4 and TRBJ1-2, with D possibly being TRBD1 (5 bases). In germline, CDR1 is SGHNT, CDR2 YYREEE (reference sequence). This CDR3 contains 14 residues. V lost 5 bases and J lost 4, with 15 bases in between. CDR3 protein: CASSEGLTSYGYTF. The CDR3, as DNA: TGTGCCAGCAGTGAGGGGTTAACGAGCTATGGCTACACCTTC.

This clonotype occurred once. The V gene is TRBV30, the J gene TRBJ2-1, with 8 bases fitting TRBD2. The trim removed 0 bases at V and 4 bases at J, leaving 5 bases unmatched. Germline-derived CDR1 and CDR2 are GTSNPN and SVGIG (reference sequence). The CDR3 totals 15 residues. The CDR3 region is CAWSVPREGYNEQFF. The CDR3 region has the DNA TGTGCCTGGAGTGTACCCCGGGAGGGTTACAATGAGCAGTTCTTC.

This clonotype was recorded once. CDR3 in amino acids: CASSSRLSGGETQYF. Written as DNA, the CDR3 is TGTGCCAGCAGTTCCCGACTGAGCGGGGGGGAGACCCAGTACTTC. The rearrangement uses TRBV27 and TRBJ2-5; 9 nucleotides align to TRBD2. This CDR3 is built from 15 residues. Germline CDR1 is MNHEY and CDR2 is SMNVEV (reference sequence). V lost 4 bases to trimming and J lost 5 bases; unmatched junction nucleotides: 8.

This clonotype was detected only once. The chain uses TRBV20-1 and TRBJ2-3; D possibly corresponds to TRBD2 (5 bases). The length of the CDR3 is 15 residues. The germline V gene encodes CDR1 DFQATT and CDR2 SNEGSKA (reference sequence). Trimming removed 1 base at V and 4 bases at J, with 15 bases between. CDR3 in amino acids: CSARGPAETSDTQYF. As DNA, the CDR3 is TGCAGTGCTAGAGGACCAGCGGAGACCTCAGATACGCAGTATTTT.

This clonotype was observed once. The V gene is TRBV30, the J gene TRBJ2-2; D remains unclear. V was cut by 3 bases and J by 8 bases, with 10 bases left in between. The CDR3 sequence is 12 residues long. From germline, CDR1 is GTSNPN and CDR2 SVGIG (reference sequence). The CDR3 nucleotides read TGTGCCTGGAGCCTTGAACAGGGGGAGCTGTTTTTT. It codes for CAWSLEQGELFF.

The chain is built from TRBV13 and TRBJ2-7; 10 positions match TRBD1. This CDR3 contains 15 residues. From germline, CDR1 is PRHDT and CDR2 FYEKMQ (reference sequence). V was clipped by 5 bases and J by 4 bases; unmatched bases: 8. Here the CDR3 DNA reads TGTGCCAGCAGCACGCTCCGGGACAGGGGTTACGAGCAGTACTTC. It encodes CASSTLRDRGYEQYF.

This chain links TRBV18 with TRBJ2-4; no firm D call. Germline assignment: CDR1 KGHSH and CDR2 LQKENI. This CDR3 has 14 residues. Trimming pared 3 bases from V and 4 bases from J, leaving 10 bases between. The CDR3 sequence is CASSPSRPKNIQYF. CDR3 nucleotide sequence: TGTGCCAGCTCACCGAGCCGACCGAAAAACATTCAGTACTTC.

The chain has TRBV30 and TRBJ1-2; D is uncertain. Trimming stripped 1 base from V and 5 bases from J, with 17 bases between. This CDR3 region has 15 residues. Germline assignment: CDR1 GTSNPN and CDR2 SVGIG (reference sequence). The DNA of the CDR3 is TGTGCCTGGAGTGGATCCCTCCTTGGACTGTATGGCTACACCTTC. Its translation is CAWSGSLLGLYGYTF.

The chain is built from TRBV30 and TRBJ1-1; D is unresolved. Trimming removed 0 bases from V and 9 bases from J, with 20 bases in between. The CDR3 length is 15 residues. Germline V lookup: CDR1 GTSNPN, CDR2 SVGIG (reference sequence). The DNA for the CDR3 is TGTGCCTGGAGTGTACCCTTCGGAGTAAAGGGAAAAGCTTTCTTT. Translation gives CAWSVPFGVKGKAFF.

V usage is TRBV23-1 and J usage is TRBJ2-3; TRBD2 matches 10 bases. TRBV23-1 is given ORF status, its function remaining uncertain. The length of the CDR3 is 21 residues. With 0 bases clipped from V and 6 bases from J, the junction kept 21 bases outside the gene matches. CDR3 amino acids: CASSQSLPLKGTSVSCDTQYF. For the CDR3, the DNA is TGCGCCAGCAGTCAATCGCTCCCCCTTAAAGGGACTAGCGTCTCCTGCGATACGCAGTATTTT.

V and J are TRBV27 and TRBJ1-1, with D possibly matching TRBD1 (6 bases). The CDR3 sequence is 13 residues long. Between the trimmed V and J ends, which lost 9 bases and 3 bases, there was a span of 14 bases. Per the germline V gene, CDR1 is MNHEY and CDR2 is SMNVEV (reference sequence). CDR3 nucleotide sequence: TGTGCCAGTTCTCCGGGGGCTTACACTGAAGCTTTCTTT. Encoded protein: CASSPGAYTEAFF.

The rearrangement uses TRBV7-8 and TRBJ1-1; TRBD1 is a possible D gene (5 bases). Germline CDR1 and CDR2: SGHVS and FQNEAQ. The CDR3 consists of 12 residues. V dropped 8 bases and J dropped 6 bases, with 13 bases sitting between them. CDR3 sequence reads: CASGWGDAEAFF. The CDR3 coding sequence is TGTGCCAGCGGCTGGGGGGACGCTGAAGCTTTCTTT.